The clone carrying this T cell receptor (beta chain) showed up just a few times. Its antigen remains unknown. TCR cDNA molecules each carried a unique molecular identifier. A single record per CDR3 protein comes from TCRdb applying MiXCR to the 5' RACE reads. The table records roughly 40,000 distinct CDR3 sequences, approximately 7% of them present only once. Time point: sample taken at primary tumor resection. This CDR3 has 14 amino acids. Per the germline V gene, CDR1 is LGHDT and CDR2 is YNNKEL (reference sequence). The germline V and J ends were trimmed by 2 bases and 1 base, with 5 bases remaining between them. This entry comes from a study of spatial heterogeneity in lung cancer. Findings and caveats of the study: Ubiquitous expanded tumor TCRs were seen in blood more at resection than at follow-up.

Sequencing was performed on PBMCs, taken at surgery. The receptor's source is a female donor with early-stage non-small cell lung cancer. The rearrangement links TRBV3-1 to TRBJ1-4; a possible D gene is TRBD1 (5 bases). Here the CDR3 reads CASSQQGTNEKLFF. In nucleotides, the CDR3 is TGTGCCAGCAGCCAACAGGGAACTAATGAAAAACTGTTTTTT.